This TCR beta chain is drawn from a study of monozygotic twins with inflammatory bowel disease. The unique tags termed UMIs, each holding a 6-nucleotide sample barcode, were added by means of template switching. TCRdb re-called the 5' RACE reads, yielding one record per CDR3 amino acid sequence without DNA. The data show under 130,000 distinct CDR3 sequences, and the top ten clones hold under 2.5%. The CDR3 has 16 amino acids. Germline V lookup: CDR1 SGHRS, CDR2 YFSETQ. The sample taken for sequencing was blood. This TCR was recovered from a human donor with ulcerative colitis or Crohn's disease, or a healthy co-twin of an affected twin (not recorded which). The rearrangement joins TRBV5-1 to TRBJ2-1. The CDR3 protein is CASSLYLGSAYNEQFF.